One TCR beta chain is described in this entry. Its antigen is currently unknown. This entry is derived from a study of cytomegalovirus exposure and HLA in healthy donors. The PCR used 60 Vbeta and 13 Jbeta primers. Sequencing used immunoSEQ multiplex PCR; TCRdb keeps in-frame clones, though not all of them. This table holds about 180,000 clones, 65% to 80% found once. Overall study results and limits: Most CMV-associated TCR beta chains were later found to appear HLA-restricted. Common viral pathogens (according to a later analysis) appeared linked to several of the most significant clusters.

This CDR3 has 14 residues. Looked up from germline, CDR1 is SGHVS and CDR2 is FQNEAQ. The V and J ends lost 1 base and 7 bases, in that order; junction bases with no gene match: 4. The receptor comes from a woman between 25 and 40 years old in good health and CMV-seropositive. Sequences were obtained from PBMCs. The genes are TRBV7-8 and TRBJ1-5; 7 bases align to TRBD1. Here the CDR3 reads CASSLGRGIQPQHF. For the CDR3, the DNA is TGTGCCAGCAGCTTAGGCAGGGGGATCCAGCCCCAGCATTTT.